This TCR beta chain emerged from a study of cytomegalovirus exposure and HLA in healthy donors (dated by TCRdb to 2016 to 2017). Regarding the study in general: An earlier analysis of roughly 630 of the donors reported approximately 300 Gb of sequence data and roughly 110 million unique TCR beta sequences from approximately 180 million T cells. Around 320 gigabases of sequencing data and approximately 80 million unique TCR sequences were included in an early release covering roughly 700 HLA-typed donors. Among the approximately 400 genotyped donors, approximately 81% belonged to the genetic ancestry cluster associated with self-reported Caucasian donors. The study aimed to test whether signatures of past pathogen exposure could be identified by cataloging public T cell receptors. The study used immunosequencing to profile the T cell repertoires of under 700 subjects and linked those repertoires to cytomegalovirus serostatus. A separate validation cohort of 90 to 150 different subjects was used in addition to the 666-subject first cohort. The study combined high-throughput TCR immunosequencing, statistical association of individual TCRs with disease status, and machine learning to predict cytomegalovirus infection status. A later analysis re-examined previously published TCR beta repertoires from roughly 650 donors and added high-resolution HLA genotyping to investigate patterns of TCR occurrence. Rather than drawing on any new phenotypic data, the later analysis identified candidate immune exposures from TCR beta sequences and the way those sequences occurred across donors. An earlier analysis of 587 of the donors used high-throughput TCR beta sequencing to judge whether each TCR beta V gene segment behaved as functional or pseudogenic. Donor age, sex, ethnicity and CMV serostatus were compiled alongside the repertoire data. A later genetic analysis took genome-wide SNP genotypes for about three fifths of the roughly 670 donors and used that subset as a discovery cohort. All discovery cohort repertoires had been generated on a single sequencing platform. HLA typing covered class I and class II loci at four-digit resolution. The number of donors typed differed by locus, with about 629-640 for A, B, C, DRB1 and DQB1, approximately 500 for DQA1, 600 to 610 for DPA1, and about 450 for DPB1. Roughly five DR-DQ haplotypes were handled as single units for association and clustering because linkage in the cohort was strong. Among about 410 genotyped donors of the cohort, an average of approximately 200,000 unique TCR beta nucleotide sequences was sequenced per donor, of which 15% to 20% were non-productive.

Unmatched junction bases come to 4, with V trimmed by 3 bases and J by 4 bases. The CDR3 holds 14 amino acids from the cysteine to the phenylalanine. Just CDR3 DNA is preserved here, 42 bases in frame from base 1. The germline V gene gives CDR1 as ENHRY and CDR2 as SYGVKD. The cohort was made up of about 610 healthy bone marrow donors. At the time of sampling, all cohort members were nominally healthy, though unrecorded immune exposures were likely present. The donor tested CMV seronegative and was one of the 352 seronegative cohort members. A peripheral blood sample was collected from each donor, and TCR beta sequencing was performed on peripheral blood mononuclear cells. Genomic DNA extraction from the blood cell samples was performed with the Qiagen DNeasy Blood Extraction Kit. What the study reported, not specific to this receptor: Sequencing depth was assumed to be roughly uniform across donors in the presence/absence analyses, though that assumption may not hold. Immune exposure information for the cohort was limited to CMV serostatus. A later genetic analysis reported fewer N-insertions in productive TCRs among donors in an Asian-associated ancestry cluster than the roughly 690-donor mean. Cytomegalovirus status was reported to be diagnosed by the classifier with high specificity and sensitivity in both the original and validation cohorts. A cluster of highly shared sequence variants was judged likely to represent a technical artifact of the sequencing pipeline. According to a later analysis, TCR association rates differed among HLA loci, with DRB1 alleles showing the most associated TCRs and HLA-C alleles showing the fewest. In vitro tests confirmed that a few of the cytomegalovirus-associated TCR beta chains recognize cytomegalovirus antigens. An earlier analysis of 450 to 750 of the donors showed that most TCR beta V segments appeared in productive rearrangements either about 87% or about 30% of the time, which broadly matched IMGT annotations. Because counts were too low, seventeen rarely observed V segments, including chromosome 9 orphons, were excluded from the earlier analysis of fewer than 650 of the donors. A later analysis reported that several top co-occurrence clusters appeared linked to parvovirus B19, influenza, CMV and Epstein-Barr virus. Assigning TCR associations to individual alleles was difficult when HLA alleles, especially DR and DQ, strongly co-occurred. According to the authors, the approach could potentially be generalized to other disease states and immunological phenotypes. V-gene and J-gene trimming of TCR beta chains was associated with a missense DCLRE1C variant in a later genetic analysis, and the association was replicated in an independent cohort. According to a later analysis, most CMV-associated TCR beta chains appeared to be HLA-restricted, and the HLA associations seemed to be driven largely by CMV exposure. Because the 87-base-pair reads could not distinguish some IMGT-functional V segments, including TRBV6-2 and TRBV6-3, those segments were excluded. A total of 150 to 200 TCR beta chains were listed by the study as associated with cytomegalovirus. A further reported finding was that TCR beta sequences accurately predicted the HLA-A and HLA-B alleles for most subjects in the first cohort. In a later analysis, about 17,000 TCR beta sequences were associated with specific HLA alleles at a false discovery rate of 0.05. Because HLA typing was unavailable for some donors at each locus, only the typed subset was used in association tests. Most TCR sequences were observed very rarely across donors, whereas some public TCRs were present in many individuals. In this cohort, only TCR beta chains were sequenced, and detectable features were limited by the absence of alpha or paired-chain data. In a later analysis, HLA-associated TCR beta chains showed more clonal expansion and lower generation probabilities than non-associated chains that were equally common. Correlated functional status among segregating V segments might be attributable to linkage disequilibrium, but an unknown experimental factor could not be ruled out.

In regard to this clone: This receptor's antigen is unknown.

The method behind the library was the immunoSEQ multiplex PCR assay. For the multiplex PCR, a mixture combining 60 forward primers for TCR Vbeta segments and 13 reverse primers for TCR Jbeta segments was used. The CDR3 region of rearranged TCR beta genes was amplified from genomic DNA with a multiplex PCR assay. On the Illumina HiSeq System, the amplified TCR beta libraries were sequenced as 87-base-pair reads. The original methods were these. Across the roughly 640 repertoires, a later analysis counted tens of millions of unique TCR beta chains, around 11 million of which were shared by at least two donors. Raw reads were error-corrected and collapsed into unique sequences with a nearest-neighbor algorithm that merged closely related sequences to remove PCR and sequencing errors. V, D and J gene segments were assigned by aligning CDR3 sequences to IMGT reference sequences. For a sequence to be retained, a match of at least six nucleotides was required to both a V gene segment and a J gene segment. Rearrangements were classified as productive when the CDR3 lacked stop codons and remained in frame with V and J, and all other rearrangements were classified as non-productive. CDR3 was defined by IMGT convention, running from the second conserved V-encoded cysteine to the conserved J-encoded phenylalanine. The earlier analysis of more than 450 of the donors excluded sequences that lacked an unambiguous match to a single V gene segment. An earlier analysis of a few hundred of the donors classified V segments as functional when productive rearrangements were above 56.7% and as segregating when the standard deviation between donors was above 5%. A statistical classification framework was developed to diagnose cytomegalovirus status using the catalog of TCR beta chain sequences. In a later analysis, V and J genes were assigned by comparing TCR nucleotide sequences against IMGT/GENE-DB human TR gene sequences. A later analysis assigned CDR3 sequences and most-parsimonious VDJ recombination scenarios with the TCRdist pipeline. In a later analysis, each TCR beta chain was defined by its CDR3 amino acid sequence together with its V-gene family, and reads without a unique V-gene family were excluded. A later analysis removed 550 to 700 highly shared, low-generation-probability nucleotide sequences to deal with suspected cross-contamination and a sequencing artifact. A later analysis calculated a clonal expansion index for each public chain from normalized within-repertoire ranks of inferred template counts. A later analysis computed generation probabilities with a VDJ recombination model fitted to out-of-frame rearrangements, and checked the results against IGoR. A later analysis scored TCR-TCR, TCR-HLA and TCR-CMV co-occurrence with hypergeometric tests, applying a repertoire-size bias correction to TCR pairs. In a later analysis, false discovery rates were estimated by permuting HLA or CMV assignments 20 times. In a later analysis, co-occurring TCRs were grouped using DBSCAN, and TCRdist sequence similarity was added for clustering within HLA-allele-positive subsets. Co-occurrence clustering excluded repertoires with fewer than 30,000 or more than 120,000 public chains, plus five with anomalous nucleotide sharing. TCRdb's version of the immuneACCESS table is confined to in-frame rearrangements and falls short of the full clone set. An unresolved V gene accounts for under half of the shortfall where checked; the remainder is of unknown origin. For V, J and clone size, that table is used; D and trimming come from the DNA. The table kept for this sample lists roughly 200,000 clones. 6.5% of the sample is in the top ten clones.

Recombination linked TRBV10-3 to TRBJ1-2, and TRBD1 aligns with 8 junction nucleotides. The sample comprised PBMCs. The receptor's source is a man aged 25 to 40 in good health and CMV-seronegative. The nucleotide sequence is given as TGTGCCATCAGTGACAGGGGGCGGATCTATGGCTACACCTTC. Its translation is CAISDRGRIYGYTF.